The clone carrying this T cell receptor (beta chain) was recorded once. Its antigen is not known. This may arise from a read error, as a much more abundant clone is one base away. TCR beta CDR3 sequences were amplified from RNA transcripts. HTBI primers were used for first-round RT-PCR of the TCR CDR3. TCRdb redid the calling of the multiplex PCR reads with MiXCR, one entry per CDR3 protein. The sample lists 490,000 or so distinct CDR3 sequences, roughly 23% seen once, with 45% to 50% in the top ten. There are 16 residues in the CDR3. Germline loops: CDR1 MNHNS, CDR2 SASEGT. The V and J ends lost 1 base and 10 bases respectively, with 22 bases between them. This sample stems from a study of T cells in Graves' hyperthyroidism and ophthalmopathy. Study-wide points: Classification by a 13 V-J model distinguished ophthalmopathy from stable hyperthyroidism.

Out of 8.5 to 10 ml of fresh peripheral blood came the PBMCs. The clonotype originates from an older woman with Graves' ophthalmopathy. The chain couples TRBV6-1 to TRBJ1-1; TRBD1 might be the D (6 bases). The specimen sequenced was blood. CDR3 DNA sequence: TGTGCCAGCAGTGAAGTAGGGGCAGGGGCCACCTGGAGAGCTTTCTTT. Translating gives CASSEVGAGATWRAFF.